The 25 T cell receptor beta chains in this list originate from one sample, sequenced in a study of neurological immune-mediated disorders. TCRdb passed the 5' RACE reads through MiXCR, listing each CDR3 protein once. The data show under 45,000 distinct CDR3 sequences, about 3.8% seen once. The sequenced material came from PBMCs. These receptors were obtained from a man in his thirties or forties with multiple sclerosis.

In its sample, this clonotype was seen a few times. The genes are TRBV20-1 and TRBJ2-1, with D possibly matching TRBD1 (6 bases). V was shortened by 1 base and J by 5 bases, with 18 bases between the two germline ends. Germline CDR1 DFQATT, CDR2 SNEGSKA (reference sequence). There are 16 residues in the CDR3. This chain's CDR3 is CSARVVGQGSNNEQFF. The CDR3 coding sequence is TGCAGTGCTAGAGTCGTAGGGCAGGGGAGTAACAATGAGCAGTTCTTC.

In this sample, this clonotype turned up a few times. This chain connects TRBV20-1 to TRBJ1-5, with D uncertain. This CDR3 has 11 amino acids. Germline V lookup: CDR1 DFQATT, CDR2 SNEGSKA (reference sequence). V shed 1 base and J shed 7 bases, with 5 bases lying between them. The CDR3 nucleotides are TGCAGTGCTAGAGGAAGGCAGCCCCAGCATTTT. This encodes CSARGRQPQHF.

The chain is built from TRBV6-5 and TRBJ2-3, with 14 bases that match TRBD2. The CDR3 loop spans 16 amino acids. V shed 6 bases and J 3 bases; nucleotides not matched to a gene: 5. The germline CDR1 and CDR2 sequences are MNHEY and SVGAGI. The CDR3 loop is CASSRRLAGGTDTQYF. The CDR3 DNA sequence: TGTGCCAGCAGCCGCCGACTAGCGGGGGGGACAGATACGCAGTATTTT.

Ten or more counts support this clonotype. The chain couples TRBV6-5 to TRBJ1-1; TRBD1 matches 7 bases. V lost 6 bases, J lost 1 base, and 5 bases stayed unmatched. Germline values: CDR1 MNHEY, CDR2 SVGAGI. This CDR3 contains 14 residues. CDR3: CASRQRQGNTEAFF. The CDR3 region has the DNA TGTGCCAGCAGACAACGACAGGGGAACACTGAAGCTTTCTTT.

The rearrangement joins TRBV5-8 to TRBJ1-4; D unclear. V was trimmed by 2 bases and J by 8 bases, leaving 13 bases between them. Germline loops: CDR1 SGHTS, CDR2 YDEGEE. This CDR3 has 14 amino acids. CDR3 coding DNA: TGTGCCAGCAGCTTCCGAAGTCCGGGGGAAAAACTGTTTTTT. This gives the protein CASSFRSPGEKLFF.

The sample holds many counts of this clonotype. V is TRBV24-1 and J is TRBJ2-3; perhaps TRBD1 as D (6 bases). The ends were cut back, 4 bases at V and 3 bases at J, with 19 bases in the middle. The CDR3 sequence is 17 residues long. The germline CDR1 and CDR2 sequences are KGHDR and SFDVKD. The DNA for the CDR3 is TGTGCCACCAGTGACGGGTCAGGGGTGGGGATGACAGATACGCAGTATTTT. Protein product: CATSDGSGVGMTDTQYF.

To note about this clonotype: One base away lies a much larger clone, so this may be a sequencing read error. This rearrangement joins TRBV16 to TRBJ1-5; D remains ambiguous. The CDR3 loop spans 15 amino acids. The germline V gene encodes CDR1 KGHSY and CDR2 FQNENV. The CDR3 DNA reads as TGTGCCAGCAGCCCTGACAAGTATAGCAATCAGCCCCAGAATTTT. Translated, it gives CASSPDKYSNQPQNF. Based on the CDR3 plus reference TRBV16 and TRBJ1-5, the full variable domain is GEEVAQTPKHLVRGEGQKAKLYCAPIKGHSYVFWYQQVLKNEFKFLISFQNENVFDETGMPKERFSAKCLPNSPCSLEIQATKLEDSAVYFCASSPDKYSNQPQNFGDGTRLSIL.

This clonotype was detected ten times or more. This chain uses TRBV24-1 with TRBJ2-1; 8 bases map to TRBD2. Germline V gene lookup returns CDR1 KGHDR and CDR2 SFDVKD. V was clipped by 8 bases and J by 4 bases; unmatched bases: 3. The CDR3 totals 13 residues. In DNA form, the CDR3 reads TGTGCCACCATGGGACTAGATTACAATGAGCAGTTCTTC. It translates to CATMGLDYNEQFF.

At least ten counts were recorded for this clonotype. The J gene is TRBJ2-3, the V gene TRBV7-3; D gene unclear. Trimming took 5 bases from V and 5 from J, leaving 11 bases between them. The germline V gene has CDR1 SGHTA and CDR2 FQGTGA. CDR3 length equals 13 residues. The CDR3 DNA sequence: TGTGCCAGCAGCCTCCAGGACCGAGATACGCAGTATTTT. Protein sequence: CASSLQDRDTQYF.

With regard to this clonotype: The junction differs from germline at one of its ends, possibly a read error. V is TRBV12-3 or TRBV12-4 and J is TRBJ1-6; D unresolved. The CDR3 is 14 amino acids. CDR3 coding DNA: TGTGCCAGCCGCTGGACCGCACAAAATTCACCCCTCAACTTT. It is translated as CASRWTAQNSPLNF.

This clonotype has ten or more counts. CDR3 bases: TGTGCCAGCAGCTACCGGGACCCAGCTAACTATGGCTACACCTTC. Protein product: CASSYRDPANYGYTF. This chain uses TRBV5-5 with TRBJ1-2; tentatively, D is TRBD1 (5 bases). CDR1 and CDR2 from the germline V gene are SGHKS and YYEKEE (reference sequence). The CDR3 is 15 residues long. The V end was cut by 3 bases, the J end by 0 bases, with 12 bases between.

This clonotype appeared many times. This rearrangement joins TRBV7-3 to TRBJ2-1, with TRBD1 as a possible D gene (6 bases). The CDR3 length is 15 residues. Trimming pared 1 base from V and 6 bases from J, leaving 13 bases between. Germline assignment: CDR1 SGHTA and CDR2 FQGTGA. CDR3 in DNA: TGTGCCAGCAGCTTAATGACAGGAATACGCAATGAGCAGTTCTTC. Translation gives CASSLMTGIRNEQFF.

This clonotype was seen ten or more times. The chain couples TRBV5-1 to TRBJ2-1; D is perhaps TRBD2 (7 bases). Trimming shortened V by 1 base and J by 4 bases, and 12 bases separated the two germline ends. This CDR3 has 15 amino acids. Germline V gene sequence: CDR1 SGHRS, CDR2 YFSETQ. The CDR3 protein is CASSLSGGRYNEQFF. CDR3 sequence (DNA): TGCGCCAGCAGCTTGTCGGGGGGCCGATACAATGAGCAGTTCTTC.

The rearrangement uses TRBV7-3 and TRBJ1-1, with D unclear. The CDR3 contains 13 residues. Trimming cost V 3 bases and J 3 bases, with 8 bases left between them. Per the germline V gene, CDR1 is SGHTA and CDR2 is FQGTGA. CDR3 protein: CASSFNGDTEAFF. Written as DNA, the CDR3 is TGTGCCAGCAGCTTCAATGGTGACACTGAAGCTTTCTTT.

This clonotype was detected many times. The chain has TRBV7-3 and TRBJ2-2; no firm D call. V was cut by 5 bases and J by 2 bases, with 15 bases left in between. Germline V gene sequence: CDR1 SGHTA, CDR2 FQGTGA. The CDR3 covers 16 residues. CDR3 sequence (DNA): TGTGCCAGCAGCCCAAACCGAGTGGCAAACACCGGGGAGCTGTTTTTT. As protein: CASSPNRVANTGELFF.

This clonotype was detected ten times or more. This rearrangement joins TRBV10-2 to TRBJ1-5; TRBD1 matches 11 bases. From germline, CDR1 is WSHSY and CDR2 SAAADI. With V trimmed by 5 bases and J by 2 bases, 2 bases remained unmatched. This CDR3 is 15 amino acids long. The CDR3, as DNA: TGCGCCAGCAGTAGGGGACAGGGGGGCAATCAGCCCCAGCATTTT. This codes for CASSRGQGGNQPQHF.

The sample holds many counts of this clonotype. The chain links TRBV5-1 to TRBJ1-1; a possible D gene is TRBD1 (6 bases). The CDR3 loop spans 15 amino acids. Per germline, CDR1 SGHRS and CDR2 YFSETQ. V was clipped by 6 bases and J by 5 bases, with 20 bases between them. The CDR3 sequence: CASIDGQGTGTEAFF. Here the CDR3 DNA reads TGCGCCAGCATCGATGGTCAGGGGACTGGGACTGAAGCTTTCTTT.

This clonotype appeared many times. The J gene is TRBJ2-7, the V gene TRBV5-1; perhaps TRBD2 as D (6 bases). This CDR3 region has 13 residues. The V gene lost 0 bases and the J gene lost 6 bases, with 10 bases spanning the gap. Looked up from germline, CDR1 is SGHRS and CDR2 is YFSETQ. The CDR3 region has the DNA TGCGCCAGCAGCTTGGGGAGGGACCGCGAGCAGTACTTC. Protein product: CASSLGRDREQYF.

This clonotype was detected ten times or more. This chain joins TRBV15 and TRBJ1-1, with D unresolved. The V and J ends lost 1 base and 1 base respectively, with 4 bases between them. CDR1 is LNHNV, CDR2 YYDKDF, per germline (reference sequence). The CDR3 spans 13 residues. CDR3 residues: CATSRGGNTEAFF. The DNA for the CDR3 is TGTGCCACCAGCAGAGGCGGGAACACTGAAGCTTTCTTT.

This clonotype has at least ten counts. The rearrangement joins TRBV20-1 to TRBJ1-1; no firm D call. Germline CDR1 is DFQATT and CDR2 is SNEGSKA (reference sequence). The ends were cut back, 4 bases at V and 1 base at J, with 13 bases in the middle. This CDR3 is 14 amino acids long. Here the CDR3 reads CSATRPIQNTEAFF. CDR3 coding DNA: TGCAGTGCTACGAGACCGATTCAGAACACTGAAGCTTTCTTT.

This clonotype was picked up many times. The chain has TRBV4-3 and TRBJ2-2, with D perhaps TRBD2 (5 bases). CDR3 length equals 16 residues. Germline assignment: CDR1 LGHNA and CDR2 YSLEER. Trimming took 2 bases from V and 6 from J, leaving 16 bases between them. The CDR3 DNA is TGCGCCAGCAGCCAATCACTAGGCTTGGAGGCCGGGGAGCTGTTTTTT. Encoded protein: CASSQSLGLEAGELFF.

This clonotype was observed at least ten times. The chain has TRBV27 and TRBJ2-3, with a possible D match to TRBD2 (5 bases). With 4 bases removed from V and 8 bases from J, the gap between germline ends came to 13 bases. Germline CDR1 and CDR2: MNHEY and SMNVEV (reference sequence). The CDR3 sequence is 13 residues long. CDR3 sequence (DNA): TGTGCCAGCAGTTCCTCCCGACTAACTACGCAGTATTTT. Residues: CASSSSRLTTQYF.

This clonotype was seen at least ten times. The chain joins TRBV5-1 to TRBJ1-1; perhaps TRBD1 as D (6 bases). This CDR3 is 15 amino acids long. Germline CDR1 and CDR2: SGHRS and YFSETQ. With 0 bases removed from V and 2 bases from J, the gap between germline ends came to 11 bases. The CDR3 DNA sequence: TGCGCCAGCAGCTTGGTAACAGGGTCAAACACTGAAGCTTTCTTT. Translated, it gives CASSLVTGSNTEAFF.

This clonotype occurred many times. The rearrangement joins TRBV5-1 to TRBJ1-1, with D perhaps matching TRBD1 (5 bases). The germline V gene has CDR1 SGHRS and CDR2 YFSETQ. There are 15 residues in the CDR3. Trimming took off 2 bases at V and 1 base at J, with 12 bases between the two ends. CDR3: CASSLTWGSNTEAFF. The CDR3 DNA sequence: TGCGCCAGCAGCTTAACCTGGGGCTCGAACACTGAAGCTTTCTTT.

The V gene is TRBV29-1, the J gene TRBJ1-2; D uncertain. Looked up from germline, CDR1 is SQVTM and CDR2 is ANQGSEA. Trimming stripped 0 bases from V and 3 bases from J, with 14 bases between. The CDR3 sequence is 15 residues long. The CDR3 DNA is TGCAGCGTTGAAGATCTGGGCAGATTCTACTATGGCTACACCTTC. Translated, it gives CSVEDLGRFYYGYTF.